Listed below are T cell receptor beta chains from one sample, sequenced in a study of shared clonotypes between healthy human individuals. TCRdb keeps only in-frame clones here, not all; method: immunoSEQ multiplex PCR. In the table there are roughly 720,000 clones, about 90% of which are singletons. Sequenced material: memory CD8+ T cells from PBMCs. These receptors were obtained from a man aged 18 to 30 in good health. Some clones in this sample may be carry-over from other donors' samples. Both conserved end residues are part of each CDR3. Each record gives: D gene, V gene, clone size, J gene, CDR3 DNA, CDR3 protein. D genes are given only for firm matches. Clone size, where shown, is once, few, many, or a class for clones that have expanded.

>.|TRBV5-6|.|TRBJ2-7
TGTGCCAGCAGCTTGCGTTTTTATTCGGGCTACGAGCAGTACTTC
CASSLRFYSGYEQYF
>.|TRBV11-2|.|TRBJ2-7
TGTGCCAGCACCCCCCTAAGACGGGAAGTTGAGCAGTACTTC
CASTPLRREVEQYF
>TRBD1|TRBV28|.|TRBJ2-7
TGTGCCAGCAGTTTTGGGGGGGACAGGGCTTTATGCCAGTACTTC
CASSFGGDRALCQYF
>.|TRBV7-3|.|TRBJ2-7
TGTGCCAGCAGCTCTAACGGTCCGGGAAAGGGCGAGCAGTACTTC
CASSSNGPGKGEQYF
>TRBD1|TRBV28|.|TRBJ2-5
TGTGCCAGCATACAGGGGGCTAAAGAGACCCAGTACTTC
CASIQGAKETQYF
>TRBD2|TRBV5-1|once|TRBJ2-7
TGCGCCAGCAGCTTTTCTAGCGGGAGGGTCTACGAGCAGTACTTC
CASSFSSGRVYEQYF
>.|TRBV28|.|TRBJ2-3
TGTGCCAGCAGTTCCAACTCTCGCACAGATACGCAGTATTTT
CASSSNSRTDTQYF
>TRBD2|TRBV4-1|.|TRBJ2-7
TGCGCCAGCAGTTCTAGCGGGAGCTCCTACGAGCAGTACTTC
CASSSSGSSYEQYF
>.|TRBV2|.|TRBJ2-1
TGTGCCAGCAGGCCGCGCGGAGGGGGAACCTACAATGAGCAGTTCTTC
CASRPRGGGTYNEQFF
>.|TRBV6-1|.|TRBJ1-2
TGTGCCAGCAGTCAAGTCCAATCCTCGACAGAAGGCTACACCTTC
CASSQVQSSTEGYTF
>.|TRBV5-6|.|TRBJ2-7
TGTGCCAGCAGCTTGTGGGGCTCCGCGGCTGAAGCCTACGAGCAGTACTTC
CASSLWGSAAEAYEQYF
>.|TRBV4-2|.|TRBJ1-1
TGTGCCAGCAGCCGTGCGGTGGAGAACACTGAAGCTTTCTTT
CASSRAVENTEAFF
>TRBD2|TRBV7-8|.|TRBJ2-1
TGTGCCAGCAGGACTGAAGCGGGAGTGTACAATGAGCAGTTCTTC
CASRTEAGVYNEQFF
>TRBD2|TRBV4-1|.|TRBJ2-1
TGCGCCAGCAGCCGAATTAGACCGGGACTAGCGGAGGGAACCCTCTCCTTTGAGCAGTTCTTC
CASSRIRPGLAEGTLSFEQFF
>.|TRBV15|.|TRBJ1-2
TGTGCCACCAGCAGAGTAGGGGGGGAGTACTATGGCTACACCTTC
CATSRVGGEYYGYTF
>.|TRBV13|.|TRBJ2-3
TGTGCCAGCAGCCCGATCTCGGATACGCAGTATTTT
CASSPISDTQYF
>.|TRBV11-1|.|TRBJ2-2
TGTGCCAGCAGCGTACGGGGAGCCGGGGAGCTGTTTTTT
CASSVRGAGELFF
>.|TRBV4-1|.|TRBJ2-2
TGCGCCAGCAGCCAAGGCCGGGCCAGAAACACCGGGGAGCTGTTTTTT
CASSQGRARNTGELFF
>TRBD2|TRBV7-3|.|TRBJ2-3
TGTGCCAGCAGCTTAATAGCGGGAGGCGCAGATACGCAGTATTTT
CASSLIAGGADTQYF
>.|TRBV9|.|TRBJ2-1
TGTGCCAGCAGCGTAAGAGTTGGATCGCATTGGGACAATGAGCAGTTCTTC
CASSVRVGSHWDNEQFF
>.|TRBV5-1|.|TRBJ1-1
TGCGCCAGCAGCTTGACCCCCCTTACGACAGAATTGAACACTGAAGCTTTCTTT
CASSLTPLTTELNTEAFF
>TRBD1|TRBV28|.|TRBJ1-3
TGTGCCAGCAGTCCCGACAGGGAAGCTGGAAACACCATATATTTT
CASSPDREAGNTIYF
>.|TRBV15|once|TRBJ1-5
TGTGCCACCAGCGGAGGGAGAAGCAATCAGCCCCAGCATTTT
CATSGGRSNQPQHF
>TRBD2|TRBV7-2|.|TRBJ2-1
TGTGCCAGCAGCCTACCCCTAGCGGGATCATACAATGAGCAGTTCTTC
CASSLPLAGSYNEQFF
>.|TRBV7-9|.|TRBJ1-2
TGTGCCAGCAGCGAGAGGGACGGCGGACAATATGGCTACACCTTC
CASSERDGGQYGYTF
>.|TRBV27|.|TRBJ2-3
TGTGCCAGCAGTACACTAGGGGTGGCTTATACGCAGTATTTT
CASSTLGVAYTQYF
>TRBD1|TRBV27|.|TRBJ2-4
TGTGCCTCCAGAAGCAGGGGGTCGGGGCCAAGGGACATTCAGTACTTC
CASRSRGSGPRDIQYF
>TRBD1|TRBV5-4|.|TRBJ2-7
TGTGCCAGCAGCTTGGTCCCCCGGGACAGGGGGTACGAGCAGTACTTC
CASSLVPRDRGYEQYF
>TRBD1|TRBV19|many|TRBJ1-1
TGTGCCAGTAGTATGAGCCAGGGGGTATCCACTGAAGCTTTCTTT
CASSMSQGVSTEAFF
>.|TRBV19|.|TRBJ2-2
TGTGCCAGTAGTATAGGCGTGAGTAGCGCCGGGGAGCTGTTTTTT
CASSIGVSSAGELFF
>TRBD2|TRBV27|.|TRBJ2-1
TGTGCCAGCAGTCAGTTAGCGGGAGCAAATGAGCAGTTCTTC
CASSQLAGANEQFF
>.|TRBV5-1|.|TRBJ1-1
TGCGCCAGCGATGTACCAGGGTATAACACTGAAGCTTTCTTT
CASDVPGYNTEAFF
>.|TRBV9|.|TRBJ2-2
TGTGCCAGCAGCGAGACTAGGGGAGAGGTTCAAACCGGGGAGCTGTTTTTT
CASSETRGEVQTGELFF
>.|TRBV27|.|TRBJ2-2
TGTGCCAGCAGTATGTTGGACCTCGGAACCGGGGAGCTGTTTTTT
CASSMLDLGTGELFF
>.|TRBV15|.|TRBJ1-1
TGTGCCACCACAGACAGGATGAACACTGAAGCTTTCTTT
CATTDRMNTEAFF
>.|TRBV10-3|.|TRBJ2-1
TGTGCCATCAGGGGGACCGCGACCGATGAGCAGTTCTTC
CAIRGTATDEQFF
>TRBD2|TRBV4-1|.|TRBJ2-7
TGCGCCAGCAGCCAAGTACTAGCGGGAGGAAACTACGAGCAGTACTTC
CASSQVLAGGNYEQYF
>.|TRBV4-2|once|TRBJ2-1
TGTGCCAGCAGCCAAGATCCCTCGGGGGCTGGGGGGCAGTTCTTC
CASSQDPSGAGGQFF
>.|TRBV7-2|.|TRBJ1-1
TGTGCCAGCAGCACACGAACCATGAACACTGAAGCTTTCTTT
CASSTRTMNTEAFF
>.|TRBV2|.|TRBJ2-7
TGTGCCAGCAGTGGGGACACCTCTTGGGGCTACGAGCAGTACTTC
CASSGDTSWGYEQYF
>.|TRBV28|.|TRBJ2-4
TGTGCCAGCAGTGTAGCTCACAGGGGGACGGGAGGCCGAAACATTCAGTACTTC
CASSVAHRGTGGRNIQYF
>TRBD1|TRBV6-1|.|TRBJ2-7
TGTGCCAGCCGGGACAGCTCCTACGAGCAGTACTTC
CASRDSSYEQYF
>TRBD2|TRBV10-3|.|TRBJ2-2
TGTGCCATCAACACCCCGACTAGCAGGAACACCGGGGAGCTGTTTTTT
CAINTPTSRNTGELFF
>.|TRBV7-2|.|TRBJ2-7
TGTGCCAGCAGCTTCCTAGCCTACGAGCAGTACTTC
CASSFLAYEQYF
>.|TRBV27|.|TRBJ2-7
TGTGCCAGCAGTTTAAGGGTCGGGGGTCCCGAGCAGTACTTC
CASSLRVGGPEQYF
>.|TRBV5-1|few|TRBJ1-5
TGCGCCAGCAGCATCGATCACCCACAACAGCCCCAGCATTTT
CASSIDHPQQPQHF
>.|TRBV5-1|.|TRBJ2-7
TGCGCCAGCAGCTTGGCAAGGAGCTCCTACGAGCAGTACTTC
CASSLARSSYEQYF
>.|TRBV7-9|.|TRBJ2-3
TGTGCCAGCAGCTTAGGAATCCGGGCAGATACGCAGTATTTT
CASSLGIRADTQYF
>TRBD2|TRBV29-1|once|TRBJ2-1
TGCAGCGTTGAAGGACTAGCGGGAGGACCCTCCAATGAGCAGTTCTTC
CSVEGLAGGPSNEQFF
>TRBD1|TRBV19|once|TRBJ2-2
TGTGCCAGTAGGACAGGGTACACCGGGGAGCTGTTTTTT
CASRTGYTGELFF